The present T cell receptor (beta chain) was sequenced within a study of blood T cell repertoires in COVID-19. Across the whole study: Collection of acute and convalescent COVID-19 samples took place in the United States, Italy and Spain.

As originally analysed: It was from reference gene primer amplification that nucleated cell counts were estimated. The repertoire was sequenced with immunoSEQ multiplex PCR; TCRdb's copy has only in-frame clones and lacks some. V, J and clone size are those of that table, while D and trimming were read from the DNA. The sample lists some 74,000 clones; 70% to 80% were seen once. V lost 4 bases and J 4 bases, leaving 8 bases between the germline ends. CDR1 is GTSNPN and CDR2 is SVGIG in the germline V gene (reference sequence). The CDR3 spans 12 residues. Sequencing was done on a sample of peripheral blood. The rearrangement uses TRBV30 and TRBJ1-3; D gene unclear. The receptor's source is a human donor in a cohort sampled during active COVID-19. CDR3 DNA sequence: TGTGCCTGGACTAAACAGGGAAACACCATATATTTT. It encodes CAWTKQGNTIYF.